Each of the 28 T cell receptor beta chains below was sequenced from the same sample in a study of blood T cell repertoires in COVID-19. The protocol was immunoSEQ multiplex PCR, while the TCRdb copy is restricted to in-frame clones and leaves out a portion. The sample has some 260,000 clones, 65% to 90% seen once. Sequencing was performed on PBMCs or T cells enriched from blood (not recorded which). The receptors derive from a man aged 35-49 years who had recovered from COVID-19.

This chain connects TRBV14 to TRBJ2-7, with D perhaps TRBD2 (7 bases). Trimming took off 0 bases at V and 4 bases at J, with 13 bases between the two ends. This CDR3 has 15 amino acids. Germline CDR1 is SGHDN and CDR2 is FVKESK. The CDR3 here is CASSQEVGGLYEQYF. As DNA, the CDR3 is TGTGCCAGCAGCCAAGAAGTGGGGGGGCTATACGAGCAGTACTTC.

The rearrangement uses TRBV20-1 and TRBJ1-5; D unclear. V was cut by 3 bases and J by 1 base, with 7 bases left in between. Germline V gene sequence: CDR1 DFQATT, CDR2 SNEGSKA (reference sequence). The CDR3 has 13 residues. CDR3 DNA: TGCAGTGCTAGTTACAGAAGCAATCAGCCCCAGCATTTT. Protein product: CSASYRSNQPQHF.

This sequence joins TRBV30 and TRBJ2-7, with 9 bases fitting TRBD2. V shed 1 base and J 6 bases; nucleotides not matched to a gene: 7. From germline, CDR1 is GTSNPN and CDR2 SVGIG (reference sequence). The CDR3 has 14 residues. This chain's CDR3 is CAWSGGGAFFEQYF. CDR3 bases: TGTGCCTGGAGTGGCGGGGGGGCCTTTTTCGAGCAGTACTTC.

The rearrangement joins TRBV7-2 to TRBJ1-2; no reliable D call. The CDR3 length is 14 residues. Trimming took 6 bases from V and 0 from J, leaving 11 bases between them. The germline V gene encodes CDR1 SGHTA and CDR2 FQGNSA. The CDR3 protein is CASSVYPANYGYTF. Here the CDR3 DNA reads TGTGCCAGCAGTGTTTACCCAGCTAACTATGGCTACACCTTC.

This chain connects TRBV30 to TRBJ1-3; D is ambiguous. The CDR3 contains 12 residues. CDR1 is GTSNPN, CDR2 SVGIG, per germline (reference sequence). The V gene lost 3 bases and the J gene lost 3 bases, with 6 bases spanning the gap. CDR3 nucleotide sequence: TGTGCCTGGAGCCCCCTTGGAAACACCATATATTTT. Its translation is CAWSPLGNTIYF.

The V call is TRBV27, the J call TRBJ2-2, with D maybe TRBD2 (7 bases). Looked up from germline, CDR1 is MNHEY and CDR2 is SMNVEV (reference sequence). The CDR3 length is 15 residues. V was cut by 1 base and J by 7 bases, with 13 bases left in between. The CDR3 is CASSLFGGLSGELFF. The DNA for the CDR3 is TGTGCCAGCAGTTTATTCGGGGGGCTTAGCGGGGAGCTGTTTTTT.

The J gene is TRBJ2-1, the V gene TRBV4-2, with D possibly TRBD2 on 7 matching bases. This CDR3 contains 21 residues. CDR1 LGHNA and CDR2 YNFKEQ come from the germline V gene. V dropped 1 base and J dropped 0 bases, with 25 bases sitting between them. As DNA, the CDR3 is TGTGCCAGCAGCCAAGTTTTAGGGGGGGGCGCGGTAGTAAGCTCCTACAATGAGCAGTTCTTC. Translating it yields CASSQVLGGGAVVSSYNEQFF.

CDR3 protein: CASSESGTGINQPQHF. The CDR3 DNA sequence: TGTGCCAGCAGCGAAAGCGGGACAGGGATCAATCAGCCCCAGCATTTT. The rearrangement joins TRBV7-2 to TRBJ1-5, with 9 bases matching TRBD1. This CDR3 has 16 residues. From germline, CDR1 is SGHTA and CDR2 FQGNSA. Trimming at V came to 5 bases and at J to 3 bases, leaving 8 bases not matched to a gene.

The table lists this clone with a count of one. V gene TRBV19 combines with J gene TRBJ2-3; D possibly corresponds to TRBD1 (6 bases). CDR3 length: 14 amino acids. Germline CDR1 and CDR2: LNHDA and SQIVND (reference sequence). V shed 3 bases and J shed 6 bases, with 13 bases lying between them. The CDR3: CASSIEQGRDTQYF. CDR3 DNA sequence: TGTGCCAGTAGTATTGAGCAGGGGCGGGATACGCAGTATTTT. Together with reference TRBV19 and TRBJ2-3, the CDR3 gives the full variable domain: DGGITQSPKYLFRKEGQNVTLSCEQNLNHDAMYWYRQDPGQGLRLIYYSQIVNDFQKGDIAEGYSVSREKKESFPLTVTSAQKNPTAFYLCASSIEQGRDTQYFGPGTRLTVL.

The table lists this clone with a count of one. The rearrangement links TRBV5-1 to TRBJ2-3; perhaps TRBD2 as D (5 bases). The CDR3 totals 15 residues. The ends were cut back, 0 bases at V and 1 base at J, with 9 bases in the middle. CDR1 and CDR2 (germline): SGHRS, YFSETQ. As DNA, the CDR3 is TGCGCCAGCAGCTTGGTAGGACTGGGCACAGATACGCAGTATTTT. It codes for CASSLVGLGTDTQYF.

The chain joins TRBV5-1 to TRBJ1-2; TRBD1 aligns across 7 bases. The CDR3 is made up of 14 amino acids. Germline assignment: CDR1 SGHRS and CDR2 YFSETQ. V was clipped by 0 bases and J by 8 bases; unmatched bases: 7. In DNA form, the CDR3 reads TGCGCCAGCAGCTTGGAGATGACAGGGCACGGCTACACCTTC. Protein product: CASSLEMTGHGYTF.

The J gene is TRBJ2-7, the V gene TRBV18; 7 bases are shared with TRBD2. The CDR3 is 13 residues long. The V gene end was trimmed by 4 bases and the J gene end by 2 bases; junction bases not matched to a gene: 2. Germline V gene data show CDR1 as KGHSH and CDR2 as LQKENI. In DNA form, the CDR3 reads TGTGCCAGCTCACTAGCGGGCACCTACGAGCAGTACTTC. As protein: CASSLAGTYEQYF.

The rearrangement links TRBV2 to TRBJ1-5; D call uncertain. Between the trimmed V and J ends, which lost 2 bases and 3 bases, there was a span of 11 bases. The length of the CDR3 is 15 residues. Germline CDR1 is SNHLY and CDR2 is FYNNEI. CDR3 amino acids: CASSELVRVNQPQHF. For the CDR3, the DNA is TGTGCCAGCAGTGAACTGGTAAGAGTCAATCAGCCCCAGCATTTT.

The V and J genes are TRBV5-1 and TRBJ1-4; 8 nucleotides match TRBD1. This CDR3 comprises 15 residues. V lost 3 bases and J lost 8; bases outside the gene matches: 9. The V gene's germline CDR1 is SGHRS and CDR2 YFSETQ. The CDR3 sequence is CASSSQGAGEEKLFF. CDR3 nucleotides: TGCGCCAGCAGCTCCCAGGGGGCGGGAGAAGAAAAACTGTTTTTT. Together with reference TRBV5-1 and TRBJ1-4, the CDR3 gives the full variable domain: KAGVTQTPRYLIKTRGQQVTLSCSPISGHRSVSWYQQTPGQGLQFLFEYFSETQRNKGNFPGRFSGRQFSNSRSEMNVSTLELGDSALYLCASSSQGAGEEKLFFGSGTQLSVL.

The J gene is TRBJ1-2, the V gene TRBV30; weak D call: TRBD1 (6 bases). CDR3 length equals 15 residues. The V and J ends lost 1 base and 4 bases respectively, with 16 bases between them. Germline loops: CDR1 GTSNPN, CDR2 SVGIG (reference sequence). CDR3 in DNA: TGTGCCTGGAGTGCGTCCCCGGGACAAATCTATGGCTACACCTTC. Protein product: CAWSASPGQIYGYTF.

The rearrangement uses TRBV6-2 or TRBV6-3 and TRBJ2-6; tentative D call: TRBD2 (5 bases). The V gene lost 6 bases and the J gene lost 0 bases, with 12 bases spanning the gap. Looked up from germline, CDR1 is MNHEY and CDR2 is SVGEGT. This CDR3 contains 16 residues. The CDR3 sequence: CASSRGQSSGANVLTF. The DNA of the CDR3 is TGTGCCAGCAGCCGAGGGCAGAGCTCTGGGGCCAACGTCCTGACTTTC.

This chain uses TRBV30 with TRBJ1-1; D call uncertain. CDR3 length: 12 amino acids. V was clipped by 0 bases and J by 2 bases, with 4 bases between them. The germline V gene has CDR1 GTSNPN and CDR2 SVGIG (reference sequence). CDR3 residues: CAWSVLNTEAFF. CDR3 nucleotides: TGTGCCTGGAGTGTACTAAACACTGAAGCTTTCTTT.

This chain connects TRBV27 to TRBJ2-7, with 9 bases that match TRBD2. With V trimmed by 8 bases and J by 7 bases, 15 bases remained unmatched. Germline V gene data show CDR1 as MNHEY and CDR2 as SMNVEV (reference sequence). This CDR3 contains 15 residues. The CDR3 spells CASRNVGLAPFEQYF. CDR3 DNA: TGTGCCAGCCGAAACGTTGGACTAGCGCCATTTGAGCAGTACTTC.

V and J are TRBV11-2 and TRBJ2-5; 12 bases are shared with TRBD2. Germline CDR1 is SGHAT and CDR2 is FQNNGV. V lost 4 bases, J lost 1 base, and 7 bases stayed unmatched. The CDR3 runs 17 residues. The CDR3: CASSSTSGGSTQETQYF. The CDR3 coding sequence is TGTGCCAGCAGCTCCACTAGCGGGGGGTCCACCCAAGAGACCCAGTACTTC.

This chain joins TRBV3-1 (or the pseudogene TRBV3-2) and TRBJ2-7, with D possibly being TRBD1 (6 bases). Germline assignment: CDR1 LGHDT and CDR2 YNNKEL (reference sequence). With 4 bases removed from V and 3 bases from J, the gap between germline ends came to 10 bases. There are 13 residues in the CDR3. In DNA form, the CDR3 reads TGTGCCAGCAGCCGAAGGACAGACTACGAGCAGTACTTC. It encodes CASSRRTDYEQYF.

V is TRBV6-2 or TRBV6-3 and J is TRBJ2-7, with D maybe TRBD2 (7 bases). Deletions cut 6 bases from V and 1 base from J, with 16 bases between. Germline V gene sequence: CDR1 MNHEY, CDR2 SVGEGT. CDR3 size: 15 residues. The DNA of the CDR3 is TGTGCCAGCAGCCGTGGGGGGGCCCTGTCCTACGAGCAGTACTTC. Protein: CASSRGGALSYEQYF.

For this clone: Other DNA sequences in this specimen translate into the identical CDR3. CDR3 region: CAWSSGNTIYF. CDR3 DNA sequence: TGTGCCTGGAGTTCGGGAAACACCATATATTTT. The genes are TRBV30 and TRBJ1-3; D gene ambiguous. Per germline, CDR1 GTSNPN and CDR2 SVGIG (reference sequence). The CDR3 totals 11 residues. The V end was cut by 2 bases, the J end by 4 bases, with 3 bases between. The full variable domain, completed using reference TRBV30 and TRBJ1-3, is SQTIHQWPATLVQPVGSPLSLECTVEGTSNPNLYWYRQAAGRGLQLLFYSVGIGQISSEVPQNLSASRPQDRQFILSSKKLLLSDSGFYLCAWSSGNTIYFGEGSWLTVV.

This clone was recorded only once. J is TRBJ2-2 and V is TRBV12-3 or TRBV12-4, with 7 bases aligning to TRBD1. Trimming at V came to 6 bases and at J to 5 bases, leaving 0 bases not matched to a gene. The CDR3 spans 12 residues. The CDR3 bases are TGTGCCAGCAGGACAGGGACCGGGGAGCTGTTTTTT. Translation gives CASRTGTGELFF.

This chain uses TRBV18 with TRBJ2-7, with 10 positions matching TRBD1. The CDR3 loop spans 17 amino acids. The germline V gene encodes CDR1 KGHSH and CDR2 LQKENI. Germline trimming cut 0 bases from V and 1 base from J; bases unmatched to any gene: 6. DNA for the CDR3: TGTGCCAGCTCACCACCGGGGGGACAGGGGTTTTCCTACGAGCAGTACTTC. Protein sequence: CASSPPGGQGFSYEQYF. The entire variable domain, with the rest obtained from reference TRBV18 and TRBJ2-7, is as follows: NAGVMQNPRHLVRRRGQEARLRCSPMKGHSHVYWYRQLPEEGLKFMVYLQKENIIDESGMPKERFSAEFPKEGPSILRIQQVVRGDSAAYFCASSPPGGQGFSYEQYFGPGTRLTVT.

The CDR3 protein is CASSFGVGLSNQPQHF. The CDR3 DNA follows: TGTGCCAGCAGTTTCGGAGTGGGTTTGAGCAATCAGCCCCAGCATTTT. This rearrangement joins TRBV6-5 to TRBJ1-5; D remains ambiguous. The germline CDR1 and CDR2 sequences are MNHEY and SVGAGI. Trimming removed 4 bases from V and 1 base from J, with 14 bases in between. The CDR3 runs 16 residues.

The genes are TRBV18 and TRBJ1-5, with TRBD1 matching 7 bases. J lost 7 bases, V lost 2 bases, and 5 bases had no gene match. This CDR3 is built from 14 residues. Germline V gives CDR1 KGHSH, CDR2 LQKENI. CDR3 sequence (DNA): TGTGCCAGCTCACCAGAGGGGGCGCGGCAGCCCCAGCATTTT. Its protein product is CASSPEGARQPQHF.

The chain links TRBV9 to TRBJ2-2; a weak D match, TRBD2 (5 bases). Germline CDR1 is SGDLS and CDR2 is YYNGEE. Trimming shortened V by 6 bases and J by 2 bases, and 14 bases separated the two germline ends. The CDR3 has 15 amino acids. CDR3 in amino acids: CASKQGLLNTGELFF. The CDR3 bases are TGTGCCAGCAAACAAGGACTCTTAAACACCGGGGAGCTGTTTTTT.

This clone came up once. The genes are TRBV5-6 and TRBJ2-7, with 15 bases fitting TRBD2. This CDR3 is built from 16 residues. Germline CDR1 reads SGHDT; CDR2 reads YYEEEE. The V and J ends lost 0 bases and 9 bases, in that order; junction bases with no gene match: 7. The DNA of the CDR3 is TGTGCCAGCAGCTTGGAGGGACTAGCGGGGGGCGGCGGGCAGTACTTC. As protein: CASSLEGLAGGGGQYF.